This TCR beta chain was observed in a study of T cells in Graves' hyperthyroidism and ophthalmopathy. Authors of the study amplified TCR beta CDR3 regions from RNA transcripts. During a first-round RT-PCR of the TCR CDR3, the HTBI primer set was used. A single record per CDR3 protein comes from TCRdb applying MiXCR to the multiplex PCR reads. The data contain hundreds of thousands of distinct CDR3 sequences, over 15% of them singletons. This clonotype appeared a few times. The sequencing input was blood. The receptor was derived from a woman aged 50 to 65 with Graves' hyperthyroidism that later progressed to Graves' ophthalmopathy.

CDR3 region: CASSETGGLGYTF. CDR3 DNA: TGTGCCAGCAGTGAGACAGGGGGCCTTGGCTACACCTTC. The chain uses TRBV12-3 or TRBV12-4 and TRBJ1-2, with 10 bases lining up with TRBD1. The length of the CDR3 is 13 residues. V shed 5 bases and J 7 bases; nucleotides not matched to a gene: 4.